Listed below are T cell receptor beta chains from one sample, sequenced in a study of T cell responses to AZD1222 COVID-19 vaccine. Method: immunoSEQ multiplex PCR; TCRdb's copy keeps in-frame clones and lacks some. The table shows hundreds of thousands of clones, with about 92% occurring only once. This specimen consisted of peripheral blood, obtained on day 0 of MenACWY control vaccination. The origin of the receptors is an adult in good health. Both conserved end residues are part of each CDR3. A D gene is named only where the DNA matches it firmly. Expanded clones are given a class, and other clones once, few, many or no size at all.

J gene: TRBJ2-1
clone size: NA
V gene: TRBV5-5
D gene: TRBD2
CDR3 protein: CASSLSGGAYNEQFF
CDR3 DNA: TGTGCCAGCAGCTTGAGCGGGGGGGCCTACAATGAGCAGTTCTTC

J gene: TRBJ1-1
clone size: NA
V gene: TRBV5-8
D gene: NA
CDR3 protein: CASSLGRGVNTEAFF
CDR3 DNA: TGTGCCAGCAGCTTGGGACGGGGTGTAAACACTGAAGCTTTCTTT

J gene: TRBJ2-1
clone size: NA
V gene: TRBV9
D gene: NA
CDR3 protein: CASSVGRDPPIEQFF
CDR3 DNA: TGTGCCAGCAGCGTAGGGAGGGACCCCCCGATCGAGCAGTTCTTC

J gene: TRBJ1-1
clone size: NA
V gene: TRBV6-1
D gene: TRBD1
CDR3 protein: CASSERTGSVEAFF
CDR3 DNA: TGTGCCAGCAGTGAGAGGACAGGGTCTGTTGAAGCTTTCTTT

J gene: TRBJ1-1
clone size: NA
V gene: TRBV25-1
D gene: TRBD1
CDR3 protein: CASSEVDRANTEAFF
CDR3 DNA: TGTGCCAGCAGTGAAGTAGACAGGGCGAACACTGAAGCTTTCTTT

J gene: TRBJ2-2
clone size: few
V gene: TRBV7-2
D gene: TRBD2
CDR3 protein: CASSLPRGGSGELFF
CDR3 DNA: TGTGCCAGCAGCCTCCCCCGCGGGGGGAGCGGGGAGCTGTTTTTT

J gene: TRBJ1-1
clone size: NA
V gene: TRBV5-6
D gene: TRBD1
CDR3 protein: CASSRQGRTNTEAFF
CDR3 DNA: TGTGCCAGCAGCCGACAGGGGAGAACGAACACTGAAGCTTTCTTT

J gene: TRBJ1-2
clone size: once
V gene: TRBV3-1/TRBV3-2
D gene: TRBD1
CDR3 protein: CASSLQASTGAYGYTF
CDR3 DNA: TGTGCCAGCTCCCTCCAAGCGTCGACAGGGGCCTATGGCTACACCTTC

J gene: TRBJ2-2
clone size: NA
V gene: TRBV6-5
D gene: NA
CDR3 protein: CASRGGPNTGELFF
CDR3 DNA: TGTGCCAGCAGGGGGGGGCCGAACACCGGGGAGCTGTTTTTT

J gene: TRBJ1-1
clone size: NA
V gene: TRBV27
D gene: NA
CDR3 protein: CASSPRGPMNTEAFF
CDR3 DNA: TGTGCCAGCAGTCCCAGGGGACCCATGAACACTGAAGCTTTCTTT